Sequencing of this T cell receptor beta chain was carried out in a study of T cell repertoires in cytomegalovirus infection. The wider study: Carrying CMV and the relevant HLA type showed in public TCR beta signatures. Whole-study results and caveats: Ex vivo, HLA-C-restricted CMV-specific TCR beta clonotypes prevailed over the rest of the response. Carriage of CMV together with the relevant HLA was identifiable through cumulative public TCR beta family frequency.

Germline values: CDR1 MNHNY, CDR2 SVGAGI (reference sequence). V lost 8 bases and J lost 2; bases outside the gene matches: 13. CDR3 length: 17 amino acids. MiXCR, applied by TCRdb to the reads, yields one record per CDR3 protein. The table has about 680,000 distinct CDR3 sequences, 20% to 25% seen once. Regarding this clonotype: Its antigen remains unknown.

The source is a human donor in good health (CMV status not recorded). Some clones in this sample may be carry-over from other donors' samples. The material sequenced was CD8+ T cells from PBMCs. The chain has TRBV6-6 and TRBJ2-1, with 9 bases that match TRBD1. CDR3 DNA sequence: TGTGCCAGCGGGACAGGGCTATCACCTGGTCCCTACAATGAGCAGTTCTTC. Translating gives CASGTGLSPGPYNEQFF.